Each of the 18 T cell receptor beta chains below was sequenced from the same sample in a study of T cell responses to AZD1222 COVID-19 vaccine. The table came from immunoSEQ multiplex PCR; TCRdb's copy has only in-frame clones and leaves some out. The sample yields 100,000 to 120,000 clones, 94% seen once. The sample was peripheral blood, taken 28 days after the second AZD1222 dose. Receptor source: an adult who received the AZD1222 COVID-19 vaccine.

The chain recombines TRBV19 with TRBJ2-3; D tentatively reads TRBD1 or TRBD2 (5 bases each). V lost 8 bases to trimming and J lost 5 bases, with 14 bases between them. The CDR3 spans 13 residues. CDR1 is LNHDA and CDR2 is SQIVND in the germline V gene (reference sequence). The CDR3 spells CASEGTEEDTQYF. The CDR3 coding sequence is TGTGCCAGTGAGGGGACCGAGGAAGATACGCAGTATTTT.

This rearrangement joins TRBV6-5 to TRBJ2-3; 11 positions agree with TRBD2. From germline, CDR1 is MNHEY and CDR2 SVGAGI. The length of the CDR3 is 15 residues. Trimming took 6 bases from V and 6 from J; bases not matched to a gene: 8. For the CDR3, the DNA is TGTGCCAGCAGGCGAGGTAGCGGGGGGGCCGATACGCAGTATTTT. Translated: CASRRGSGGADTQYF.

Worth noting for this clone: A junction end diverges from the germline sequence, so it may reflect a read error. The chain couples TRBV9 to TRBJ1-2; D remains unclear. The CDR3 runs to 13 residues. Per germline, CDR1 SGDLS and CDR2 YYNGEE. The DNA of the CDR3 is TGTGCCAGCAGCTTGACGACGGCAGGAGGGTCCTCTTTC. This translates into CASSLTTAGGSSF.

The gene calls are TRBV7-9 and TRBJ1-2; weak D call: TRBD1 (5 bases). V was shortened by 7 bases and J by 2 bases, with 20 bases between the two germline ends. The CDR3 is made up of 16 amino acids. Germline V lookup: CDR1 SEHNR, CDR2 FQNEAQ (reference sequence). The CDR3 DNA sequence: TGTGCCAGCAACCGAAACACAGGCGGACCAAACTATGGCTACACCTTC. This translates into CASNRNTGGPNYGYTF.

The chain recombines TRBV5-1 with TRBJ1-1; D remains ambiguous. V lost 4 bases and J 9 bases, leaving 13 bases between the germline ends. The V gene's germline CDR1 is SGHRS and CDR2 YFSETQ. The CDR3 has 12 residues. This CDR3 is CASSRGRGKAFF. The DNA of the CDR3 is TGCGCCAGCAGCCGGGGAAGAGGAAAAGCTTTCTTT.

The chain combines TRBV11-2 with TRBJ1-4; D might be TRBD1 (5 bases). CDR3 size: 16 residues. Germline V lookup: CDR1 SGHAT, CDR2 FQNNGV. The V and J ends lost 4 bases and 3 bases respectively, with 15 bases between them. The CDR3 sequence is CASSSRERGANEKLFF. CDR3 DNA: TGTGCCAGCAGCTCGCGGGAAAGAGGGGCTAATGAAAAACTGTTTTTT.

V usage is TRBV5-5 and J usage is TRBJ2-1, with D possibly matching TRBD2 (6 bases). The V gene lost 4 bases and the J gene lost 5 bases, with 22 bases spanning the gap. This CDR3 comprises 17 residues. CDR1 and CDR2 (germline): SGHKS, YYEKEE (reference sequence). The CDR3 bases are TGTGCCAGCAGCGTCGGGACTCCAACGGGAAGGAACAATGAGCAGTTCTTC. Protein product: CASSVGTPTGRNNEQFF.

The rearrangement joins TRBV6-5 to TRBJ1-1; a possible D gene is TRBD1 (5 bases). Trimming left V 7 bases short and J 4 bases short, with 13 bases between. Germline values: CDR1 MNHEY, CDR2 SVGAGI. The CDR3 is 13 amino acids. CDR3 sequence: CASIPRGGTEAFF. The DNA for the CDR3 is TGTGCCAGCATCCCCCGGGGGGGCACTGAAGCTTTCTTT.

This chain joins TRBV30 and TRBJ1-1; D call uncertain. The germline V gene encodes CDR1 GTSNPN and CDR2 SVGIG (reference sequence). Trimming stripped 7 bases from V and 4 bases from J, with 7 bases between. The CDR3 loop spans 10 amino acids. The CDR3 DNA reads TGTGCCTATGGTGGCACTGAAGCTTTCTTT. This sequence encodes CAYGGTEAFF.

Regarding this clone: Because the CDR3 is missing its conserved closing phenylalanine or tryptophan, this is likely a read error. It is unclear where the CDR3 begins or ends on the DNA, so no DNA is shown, and the CDR3 is as TCRdb lists it. The chain uses TRBV6-5 and TRBJ1-2; the table's D call, TRBD1, has no DNA check behind it. Per the germline V gene, CDR1 is MNHEY and CDR2 is SVGAGI. The CDR3 extends over 14 residues, inclusive of both ends. CDR3: CASSYYPDRGLEWV.

This chain connects TRBV5-1 to TRBJ1-1, with D possibly being TRBD1 (6 bases). Germline values: CDR1 SGHRS, CDR2 YFSETQ. V gave up 5 bases and J gave up 1 base, with 9 bases separating them. The CDR3 covers 13 residues. The CDR3: CASRTGPNTEAFF. The DNA for the CDR3 is TGCGCCAGCAGGACAGGACCGAACACTGAAGCTTTCTTT.

This chain uses TRBV29-1 with TRBJ2-7; possible D gene TRBD1, 6 bases. V was clipped by 4 bases and J by 2 bases, with 9 bases between them. The length of the CDR3 is 12 residues. The germline gives CDR1 SQVTM, CDR2 ANQGSEA. The CDR3 coding sequence is TGCAGCGTTGGGGGGACAACCTACGAGCAGTACTTC. Its translation: CSVGGTTYEQYF.

The genes are TRBV21-1 and TRBJ1-2. TRBV21-1 is described as a pseudogene. The CDR3 has 11 residues. CDR3 DNA: TGTGCCAGCTGGTGTTCTTGGGGCTACACCTTC. Translating gives CASWCSWGYTF.

This chain joins TRBV11-2 and TRBJ1-1, with D possibly TRBD1 on 6 matching bases. The V gene's germline CDR1 is SGHAT and CDR2 FQNNGV. V was clipped by 1 base and J by 4 bases, with 13 bases between them. The CDR3 length is 15 residues. Here the CDR3 reads CASSLGNSDSTEAFF. The CDR3 nucleotides are TGTGCCAGCAGCTTAGGAAATTCGGACAGCACTGAAGCTTTCTTT.

The CDR3 coding sequence is TGCGCCAGCAGCCTGCCCCCCGGGACTAGCGGGAGTTTCTACAATGAGCAGTTCTTC. This gives the protein CASSLPPGTSGSFYNEQFF. The rearrangement links TRBV5-1 to TRBJ2-1; 14 bases are shared with TRBD2. V was pared by 4 bases and J by 3 bases, with 12 bases of the junction left unmatched. CDR3 length equals 19 residues. The germline V gene has CDR1 SGHRS and CDR2 YFSETQ.

This rearrangement joins TRBV11-2 to TRBJ2-7; D may be TRBD1 or TRBD2 (6 bases each). The germline V gene encodes CDR1 SGHAT and CDR2 FQNNGV. The CDR3 spans 14 residues. Trimming shortened V by 4 bases and J by 7 bases, and 17 bases separated the two germline ends. The CDR3 region has the DNA TGTGCCAGCAGCTCTACCGGAGGGGGATTAGAGCAGTACTTC. This encodes CASSSTGGGLEQYF.

The chain couples TRBV18 to TRBJ1-3; no clear D. Trimming took off 2 bases at V and 5 bases at J, with 7 bases between the two ends. CDR1 is KGHSH, CDR2 LQKENI, per germline. The CDR3 runs 13 residues. The CDR3 protein is CASSPNERNTIYF. DNA of the CDR3: TGTGCCAGCTCACCAAATGAAAGAAACACCATATATTTT.

This clone has more than one count but fewer than ten. The rearrangement joins TRBV23-1 to TRBJ2-7; D is tentatively TRBD1 or TRBD2 (6 bases each). TRBV23-1 is classed as an ORF, of uncertain function. The CDR3 is 20 amino acids. V was shortened by 4 bases and J by 1 base, with 29 bases between the two germline ends. The CDR3 loop reads CASSRPRGTPTGKASYEQYF. In DNA, the CDR3 is TGCGCCAGCAGTCGTCCTCGGGGGACACCCACAGGGAAAGCTTCCTACGAGCAGTACTTC.